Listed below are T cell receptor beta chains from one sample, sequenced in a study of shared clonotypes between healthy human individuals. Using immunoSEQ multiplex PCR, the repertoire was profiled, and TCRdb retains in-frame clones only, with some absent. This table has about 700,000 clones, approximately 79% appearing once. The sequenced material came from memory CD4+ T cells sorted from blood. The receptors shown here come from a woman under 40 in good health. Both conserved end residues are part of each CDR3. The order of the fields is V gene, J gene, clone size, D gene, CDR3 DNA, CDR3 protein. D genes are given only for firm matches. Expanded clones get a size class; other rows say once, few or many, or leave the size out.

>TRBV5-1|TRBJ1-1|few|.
TGCGCCAGCAGCCTCGGACGCGAAGGTGAAGCTTTCTTT
CASSLGREGEAFF
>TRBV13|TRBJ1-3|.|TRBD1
TGTGCCAGCAGCCACGGGACAGGTCTCTCCTCTGGAAACACCATATATTTT
CASSHGTGLSSGNTIYF
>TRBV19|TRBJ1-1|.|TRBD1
TGTGCCACTCGCGGACAGGAGAACACTGAAGCTTTCTTT
CATRGQENTEAFF
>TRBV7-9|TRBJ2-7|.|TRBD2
TGTGCCAGCACACCCGCCGGGCTAGCGGGACATTTGGACTTC
CASTPAGLAGHLDF
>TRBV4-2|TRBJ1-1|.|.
TGTGCCAGCAGCCAAGATGTAAGGGGGGACACTGAAGCTTTCTTT
CASSQDVRGDTEAFF
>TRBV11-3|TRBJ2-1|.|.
TGTGCCAGCAGCTTAACGCCTGGCAATGAGCAGTTCTTC
CASSLTPGNEQFF
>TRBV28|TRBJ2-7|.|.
TGTGCCAGCAGATCCCCCGGAGGCGGTACTTCTTTGGAGCAGTACTTC
CASRSPGGGTSLEQYF
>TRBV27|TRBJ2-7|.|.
TGTGCCAGCAGCCCGCAGGGCTCTTACGAGCAGTACTTC
CASSPQGSYEQYF
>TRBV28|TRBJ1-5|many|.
TGTGCCAGCAGTCCGCAGCGAGATCAGCCCCAGCATTTT
CASSPQRDQPQHF
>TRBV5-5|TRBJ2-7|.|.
TGTGCCAGCAGCTTGGGACTAGTCTACGAGCAGTACTTC
CASSLGLVYEQYF
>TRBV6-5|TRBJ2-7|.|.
TGTGCCAGCAGTTTAGACTACTCACTCTCCTACGAGCAGTACTTC
CASSLDYSLSYEQYF
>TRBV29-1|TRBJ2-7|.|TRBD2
TGCAGCGTTAAACGGGCGGGAGGACCCTACGAGCAGTACTTC
CSVKRAGGPYEQYF
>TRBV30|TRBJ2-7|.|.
TGTGCCTGGCGGGGGGCCCCCTACGAGCAGTACTTC
CAWRGAPYEQYF
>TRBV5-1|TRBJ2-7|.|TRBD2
TGCGCCAGCAGCCGGGGGACTAGCGGGACGGGGAACTCCTACGAGCAGTACTTC
CASSRGTSGTGNSYEQYF
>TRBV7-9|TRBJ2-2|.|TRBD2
TGTGCCAGCAACCGGGAGGGGGCCGGGGAGCTGTTTTTT
CASNREGAGELFF
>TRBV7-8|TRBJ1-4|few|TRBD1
TGTGCCAGCAGAAAAAGACAGGGTGGTGAAAAACTGTTTTTT
CASRKRQGGEKLFF
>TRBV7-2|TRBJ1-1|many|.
TGTGCCAGCAGCACCCAACGTGACACTGAAGCTTTCTTT
CASSTQRDTEAFF
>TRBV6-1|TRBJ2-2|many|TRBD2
TGTGCCAGCAGCGGACTAGCGGGAGCCACCGGGGAGCTGTTTTTT
CASSGLAGATGELFF
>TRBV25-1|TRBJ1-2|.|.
TGTGCCAGCAGTGAGGTCAACACCCCTAACTATGGCTACACCTTC
CASSEVNTPNYGYTF
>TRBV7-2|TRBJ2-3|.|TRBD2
TGTGCCAGCAGCGAACTACGGACTAGCGGGAGTTCTAAAGATACGCAGTATTTT
CASSELRTSGSSKDTQYF
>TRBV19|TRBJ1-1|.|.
TGTGCCACCGACCCCCGAACAGGGAAGAACACTGAAGCTTTCTTT
CATDPRTGKNTEAFF
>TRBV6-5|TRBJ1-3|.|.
TGTGCCAGCAGGAACGACAGGTCTGGAAACACCATATATTTT
CASRNDRSGNTIYF
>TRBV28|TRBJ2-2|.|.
TGTGCCAGCAACAGAGGCTCCTCAGGTACCACCGGGGAGCTGTTTTTT
CASNRGSSGTTGELFF
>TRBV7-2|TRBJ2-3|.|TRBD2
TGTGCCAGCAGCCCGCGCACAGCGGGAGGGCCGTTAGATACGCAGTATTTT
CASSPRTAGGPLDTQYF
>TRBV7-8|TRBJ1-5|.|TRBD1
TGTGCCAGCAGCACCGGGACAGGTGTAAATCAGCCCCAGCATTTT
CASSTGTGVNQPQHF
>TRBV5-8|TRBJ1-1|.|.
TGTGCCACCACATCTAATTTCGCAGTAGGAGCTTTCTTT
CATTSNFAVGAFF
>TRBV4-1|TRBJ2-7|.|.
TGCGCCAGCAGCCAAGAATTAGGTACCGGGGGGCCCTACGAGCAGTACTTC
CASSQELGTGGPYEQYF
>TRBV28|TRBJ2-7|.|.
TGTGCCAGCAGTTTATATGTCCCATCGGGTGAGCAGTACTTC
CASSLYVPSGEQYF
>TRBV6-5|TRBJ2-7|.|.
TGTGCCAGCAGTTACGACAGCCGCACCTACGAGCAGTACTTC
CASSYDSRTYEQYF
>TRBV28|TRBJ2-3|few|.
TGTGCCAGCACTTTAGGACAGAGCACAGATACGCAGTATTTT
CASTLGQSTDTQYF
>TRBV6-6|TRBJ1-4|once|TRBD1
TGTGCCAGCAGGGCCAGGGGGCCTTGGATGGAAAAACTGTTTTTT
CASRARGPWMEKLFF
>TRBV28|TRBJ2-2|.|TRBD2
TGTGCCAGCAGTTTATCTCTAGCGGGAGGCACCGGGGAGCTGTTTTTT
CASSLSLAGGTGELFF
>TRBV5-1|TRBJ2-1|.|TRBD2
TGCGCCAGCAGACTAGCGGAGACTTACAATGAGCAGTTCTTC
CASRLAETYNEQFF
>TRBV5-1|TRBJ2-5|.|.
TGCGCCAGCAGCTTGTCGGGGGCTGGCTCCCCAGGCGAAGAGACCCAGTACTTC
CASSLSGAGSPGEETQYF
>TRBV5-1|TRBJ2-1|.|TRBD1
TGCGCCAGCAGCTTGGGGACAGGGGGCGGGGAGCAGTTCTTC
CASSLGTGGGEQFF
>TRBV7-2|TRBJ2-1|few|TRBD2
TGTGCCAGCAGCCCCGGGGTAGCGGGGGTGTATGAGCAGTTCTTC
CASSPGVAGVYEQFF
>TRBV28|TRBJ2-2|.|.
TGTGCCAGCAGTTTACCCGGGTTGGACACCGGGGAGCTGTTTTTT
CASSLPGLDTGELFF
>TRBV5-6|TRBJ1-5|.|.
.
CASSLFFGNQPQHF
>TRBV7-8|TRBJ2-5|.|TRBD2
TGTGCCAGCAGCCCCAAACCGGGACTAGAGGGGCAAGAGACCCAGTACTTC
CASSPKPGLEGQETQYF
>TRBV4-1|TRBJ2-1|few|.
TGCGCCAGCAGCCAAGATCTCCACAGGGCAAATGAGCAGTTCTTC
CASSQDLHRANEQFF
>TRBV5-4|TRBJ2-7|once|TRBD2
TGTGCCAGCAGCTTGAAGCTGGCGGGAGGAAGCGAGCAGTACTTC
CASSLKLAGGSEQYF